This TCR beta chain was retrieved from a study of identical twins. Worth noting for this clonotype: Its antigen remains unidentified.

Trimming took 6 bases from V and 5 from J, leaving 21 bases between them. This CDR3 spans 15 amino acids. CDR1 SGHKS and CDR2 YYEKEE come from the germline V gene (reference sequence). TCRdb independently ran MiXCR on the 5' RACE reads; one entry per CDR3 protein. The sample consists of hundreds of thousands of distinct CDR3 sequences, around 24% of them appearing once. Findings and caveats of the study: The study reached conclusions through statistical analysis that was cross-sectional, not following the same donors.

The same data also went into a second study, on yellow fever vaccine responses in identical twins.

This clonotype was sampled from a woman aged 18-29 years in good health. The chain links TRBV5-5 to TRBJ2-7; D might be TRBD1 (6 bases). Sequenced material: CD4+ T cells sorted from blood. The CDR3: CASTPRGQGDDEQYF. The CDR3 region has the DNA TGTGCCAGCACCCCCAGGGGACAAGGGGACGACGAGCAGTACTTC.